The rows below give T cell receptor beta chains drawn from one sample of a study of regulatory T cells in long-lasting Graves disease. TCRdb itself ran the multiplex PCR reads through MiXCR, one entry per CDR3 protein. The sample records approximately 490,000 distinct CDR3 sequences, 15% to 20% being singletons. The data also belong to a second study, concerning T cells in Graves' hyperthyroidism and ophthalmopathy.

The starting material was peripheral blood mononuclear cells (PBMCs), obtained at new diagnosis, from a patient treated with antithyroid drugs. These receptor sequences come from a man aged 35 to 55 with Graves disease. Both conserved end residues are part of each CDR3. D genes are given only for firm matches. Expanded clones are given a class, and other clones once, few, many or no size at all.

clone_size j_call v_call d_call cdr3_aa cdr3_nt
NA TRBJ1-5 TRBV7-9 NA CASSLVIASNQPQHF TGTGCCAGCAGCTTAGTAATAGCGAGCAATCAGCCCCAGCATTTT
many TRBJ1-1 TRBV20-1 NA CSAGAPKNTEAFF TGCAGTGCTGGGGCCCCGAAGAACACTGAAGCTTTCTTT
few TRBJ2-7 TRBV20-1 TRBD2 CSAFRLAVSYEQYF TGCAGTGCCTTCCGACTAGCGGTCTCCTACGAGCAGTACTTC
many TRBJ2-7 TRBV12-3/TRBV12-4 NA CASRGGTSYEQYF TGTGCCAGCAGGGGCGGGACTTCTTACGAGCAGTACTTC
many TRBJ2-7 TRBV10-1 TRBD1 CASSAGTALYEQYF TGCGCCAGCAGCGCCGGGACAGCCCTCTACGAGCAGTACTTC
NA TRBJ2-7 TRBV6-2/TRBV6-3 TRBD1 CASSYAGGQYF TGTGCCAGCAGTTATGCAGGGGGGCAGTACTTC
many TRBJ2-7 TRBV28 TRBD1 CASSPSTGTGYEQYF TGTGCCAGCAGTCCATCTACCGGGACAGGCTACGAGCAGTACTTC
many TRBJ2-1 TRBV24-1 TRBD1 CATSDFDRGNEQFF TGTGCCACCAGTGATTTCGACAGGGGTAATGAGCAGTTCTTC
few TRBJ2-1 TRBV24-1 NA CATSAINEQFF TGTGCCACCAGTGCCATCAATGAGCAGTTCTTC
many TRBJ2-5 TRBV10-3 NA CAISAGGIAETQYF TGTGCCATCAGTGCTGGCGGGATAGCGGAGACCCAGTACTTC
many TRBJ1-2 TRBV6-2/TRBV6-3 NA CASSYGGGAVNYGYTF TGTGCCAGCAGTTACGGTGGGGGGGCCGTTAACTATGGCTACACCTTC
NA TRBJ2-1 TRBV28 TRBD1 CASSYKSTGTGSYNERFF TGTGCCAGCAGCTACAAATCGACCGGGACAGGGTCCTACAATGAGCGGTTCTTC
many TRBJ2-7 TRBV28 TRBD1 CAIDGTGPYEQYF TGTGCCATCGATGGGACAGGGCCCTACGAGCAGTACTTC
many TRBJ1-1 TRBV3-1 TRBD1 CASSRSTQGGTEAFF TGTGCCAGCAGCCGATCCACACAGGGGGGCACTGAAGCTTTCTTT
many TRBJ1-1 TRBV30 NA CAWTSGKNTEAFF TGTGCCTGGACTTCTGGGAAGAACACTGAAGCTTTCTTT
many TRBJ1-6 TRBV2 NA CASSFRGSSYNSPLHF TGTGCCAGCAGCTTTAGGGGAAGCTCCTATAATTCACCCCTCCACTTT
many TRBJ1-1 TRBV30 NA CAWSVRFVEVNTEAFF TGTGCCTGGAGTGTACGTTTCGTCGAAGTGAACACTGAAGCTTTCTTT
many TRBJ2-1 TRBV20-1 TRBD2 CSAHPPAGGYNEQFF TGCAGTGCCCACCCCCCAGCGGGGGGCTACAATGAGCAGTTCTTC
many TRBJ2-7 TRBV7-9 TRBD1 CASSLAGQRFGEQYF TGTGCCAGCAGCTTAGCGGGACAGAGATTCGGCGAGCAGTACTTC
few TRBJ1-1 TRBV19 NA CASSTPGGGATEAFF TGTGCCAGTAGTACCCCCGGAGGGGGTGCGACTGAAGCTTTCTTT
many TRBJ1-5 TRBV2 NA CASSRGTNQPQHF TGTGCCAGCAGCCGCGGGACGAATCAGCCCCAGCATTTT
many TRBJ1-1 TRBV20-1 TRBD1 CRGDRRNTEAFF TGCAGAGGGGACAGGCGAAACACTGAAGCTTTCTTT
few TRBJ2-1 TRBV4-1 NA CASSQDLPAGGYYNEQFF TGCGCCAGCAGCCAAGATCTCCCAGCAGGAGGGTACTACAATGAGCAGTTCTTC
many TRBJ2-2 TRBV30 TRBD2 CAWTTSGRIRTGELFF TGTGCCTGGACGACTAGCGGGAGAATTCGCACCGGGGAGCTGTTTTTT
NA TRBJ2-6 TRBV9 NA CASSVASGANVLTF TGTGCCAGCAGCGTAGCGAGCGGGGCCAACGTCCTGACTTTC
many TRBJ1-1 TRBV5-6 NA CASSDALGFNTEAFF TGTGCCAGCAGCGACGCGTTGGGCTTCAACACTGAAGCTTTCTTT
many TRBJ2-2 TRBV3-1 TRBD1 CASSQKTGGVNTGELFF TGTGCCAGCAGCCAAAAGACAGGGGGCGTCAACACCGGGGAGCTGTTTTTT
NA TRBJ2-3 TRBV4-2 TRBD2 CASSQGLAGEFTDTQYF TGTGCCAGCAGCCAAGGACTAGCGGGAGAGTTCACAGATACGCAGTATTTT
NA TRBJ2-3 TRBV19 TRBD2 CASSILAGLTDTQYF TGTGCCAGTAGTATTCTAGCGGGCCTCACAGATACGCAGTATTTT
few TRBJ2-5 TRBV27 NA CATNTDGRQETQYF TGTGCCACCAATACGGACGGACGTCAAGAGACCCAGTACTTC
many TRBJ2-5 TRBV15 NA CATSRVWERETQYF TGTGCCACCAGCAGAGTTTGGGAGCGAGAGACCCAGTACTTC
many TRBJ1-5 TRBV12-3/TRBV12-4 TRBD1 CASRSGTGNRQPQHF TGTGCCAGCAGGTCCGGGACAGGGAACCGACAGCCCCAGCATTTT
many TRBJ2-5 TRBV20-1 TRBD2 CSANIVFWREETQYF TGCAGTGCTAATATTGTATTTTGGCGGGAGGAGACCCAGTACTTC
many TRBJ2-7 TRBV12-3/TRBV12-4 NA CASSFAAVGYEQYF TGTGCCAGCAGTTTTGCGGCAGTTGGGTACGAGCAGTACTTC
many TRBJ2-3 TRBV11-2 TRBD2 CASTQAGSETSTDTQYF TGTGCCAGCACCCAAGCGGGGAGCGAGACTAGCACAGATACGCAGTATTTT
few TRBJ1-1 TRBV29-1 TRBD1 CSLELAGGSTEAFF TGCAGCTTAGAACTAGCAGGGGGCTCCACTGAAGCTTTCTTT
many TRBJ2-7 TRBV28 TRBD2 CASSLPGLATRSYEQYF TGTGCCAGCAGCTTACCGGGACTAGCGACCCGCTCCTACGAGCAGTACTTC
many TRBJ2-7 TRBV20-1 TRBD2 CSAKSSSGSFEQYF TGCAGTGCTAAGAGCTCTAGCGGGAGTTTCGAGCAGTACTTC
many TRBJ2-1 TRBV15 NA CATSKADLGNEQFF TGTGCCACCAGCAAGGCGGACTTAGGAAATGAGCAGTTCTTC
NA TRBJ1-5 TRBV20-1 NA CSARLPDRSTISNQPQHF TGCAGTGCCCGCCTCCCAGACAGATCTACGATTAGCAATCAGCCCCAGCATTTT
many TRBJ2-1 TRBV20-1 TRBD1 CSVLGQGWNEQFF TGCAGTGTTCTCGGACAGGGGTGGAATGAGCAGTTCTTC